One sample yielded the 15 T cell receptor beta chains listed below, sequenced in a study of blood T cell repertoires in COVID-19. Sequenced by immunoSEQ multiplex PCR; TCRdb stores in-frame clones only, minus some. The sample carries more than 200,000 clones, roughly 87% recorded once. Sequencing was done on a sample of PBMCs or T cells enriched from blood (not recorded which). These TCRs come from a woman aged 25-40 years with acute COVID-19.

The chain has TRBV20-1 and TRBJ2-1, with 13 bases identical to TRBD2. J lost 0 bases, V lost 3 bases, and 2 bases had no gene match. Germline loops: CDR1 DFQATT, CDR2 SNEGSKA (reference sequence). This CDR3 spans 16 amino acids. CDR3 protein: CSASGTSGDSYNEQFF. As DNA, the CDR3 is TGCAGTGCTAGTGGGACTAGCGGGGACTCCTACAATGAGCAGTTCTTC.

The rearrangement joins TRBV6-5 to TRBJ1-2, with 10 bases aligning to TRBD1. The junction had 4 bases not matched to a gene; V was cut back by 1 base and J by 5 bases. The length of the CDR3 is 15 residues. Germline assignment: CDR1 MNHEY and CDR2 SVGAGI. This chain's CDR3 is CASSYYSGQGYGYTF. The CDR3 DNA sequence: TGTGCCAGCAGTTACTACTCGGGACAGGGGTATGGCTACACCTTC.

The chain links TRBV6-5 to TRBJ1-1; D is uncertain. The CDR3 is 13 amino acids. Germline CDR1 and CDR2: MNHEY and SVGAGI. V was cut by 7 bases and J by 3 bases, with 12 bases left in between. This CDR3 reads CASNRMGDTEAFF. The CDR3 DNA is TGTGCCAGCAACCGGATGGGAGACACTGAAGCTTTCTTT.

The chain has TRBV5-1 and TRBJ1-4; 12 positions agree with TRBD1. CDR1 is SGHRS, CDR2 YFSETQ, per germline. The CDR3 length is 16 residues. J gave up 10 bases and V 4 bases, and 11 bases lay outside the gene matches. The CDR3 DNA reads as TGCGCCAGCAGCCAGAACTCCGGGACAGGGGGCGGAAAACTGTTTTTT. Amino acids: CASSQNSGTGGGKLFF. Together with reference TRBV5-1 and TRBJ1-4, the CDR3 gives the full variable domain: KAGVTQTPRYLIKTRGQQVTLSCSPISGHRSVSWYQQTPGQGLQFLFEYFSETQRNKGNFPGRFSGRQFSNSRSEMNVSTLELGDSALYLCASSQNSGTGGGKLFFGSGTQLSVL.

This clone was counted a single time. V gene TRBV28 combines with J gene TRBJ2-3; D gene unclear. There are 14 residues in the CDR3. V was pared by 2 bases and J by 8 bases, with 14 bases between. Germline lookup yields CDR1 MDHEN and CDR2 SYDVKM. Here the CDR3 reads CASSLIQLRGTQYF. The DNA of the CDR3 is TGTGCCAGCAGTTTAATTCAACTTCGAGGTACGCAGTATTTT. Full variable domain (remainder filled in from reference TRBV28 and TRBJ2-3): DVKVTQSSRYLVKRTGEKVFLECVQDMDHENMFWYRQDPGLGLRLIYFSYDVKMKEKGDIPEGYSVSREKKERFSLILESASTNQTSMYLCASSLIQLRGTQYFGPGTRLTVL.

The genes are TRBV5-1 and TRBJ1-6; D is uncertain. The V end lost 1 base, the J end lost 8 bases, and 7 bases lay between the germline ends. The length of the CDR3 is 13 residues. The germline V gene has CDR1 SGHRS and CDR2 YFSETQ. CDR3 sequence reads: CASSLRTDSPLHF. The CDR3 DNA reads as TGCGCCAGCAGCTTGAGAACAGATTCACCCCTCCACTTT.

This sequence joins TRBV12-3 or TRBV12-4 and TRBJ1-2; no firm D call. V was clipped by 4 bases and J by 4 bases, with 10 bases between them. This CDR3 spans 13 amino acids. The CDR3 coding sequence is TGTGCCAGCAGTTCACTATCGGGCTATGGCTACACCTTC. This gives the protein CASSSLSGYGYTF.

The chain has TRBV12-3 or TRBV12-4 and TRBJ1-1; 7 bases fit TRBD1. This CDR3 is 13 amino acids long. V dropped 7 bases and J dropped 5; count of bases not matched to a gene: 7. The CDR3 region has the DNA TGTGCCAGCACTTTGACAGGGCGAACTGAAGCTTTCTTT. Encoded protein: CASTLTGRTEAFF.

V usage is TRBV5-1 and J usage is TRBJ2-3; 9 nucleotides align to TRBD2. The CDR3 runs 18 residues. Looked up from germline, CDR1 is SGHRS and CDR2 is YFSETQ. Germline trimming cut 2 bases from V and 3 bases from J; bases unmatched to any gene: 13. Here the CDR3 DNA reads TGCGCCAGCAGCTTCGGGGCTAGCGGGAAACTAGCGACAGATACGCAGTATTTT. This gives the protein CASSFGASGKLATDTQYF.

The chain joins TRBV29-1 to TRBJ2-7, with D possibly TRBD1 on 6 matching bases. Deletions cut 5 bases from V and 0 bases from J, with 20 bases between. Germline V CDR1 and CDR2: SQVTM, ANQGSEA. The CDR3 runs 16 residues. The DNA for the CDR3 is TGCAGCGTTCAGCAGCCACAGGGCAGGAGCTCCTACGAGCAGTACTTC. Its translation is CSVQQPQGRSSYEQYF.

The V and J genes are TRBV5-1 and TRBJ1-1; 10 bases are shared with TRBD1. V was pared by 4 bases and J by 4 bases, with 4 bases of the junction left unmatched. Germline loops: CDR1 SGHRS, CDR2 YFSETQ. CDR3 size: 14 residues. The CDR3 sequence is CASSEGQGLTEAFF. CDR3 DNA sequence: TGCGCCAGCAGCGAGGGACAGGGGCTCACTGAAGCTTTCTTT. Combining the CDR3 with reference TRBV5-1 and TRBJ1-1 gives the whole variable domain KAGVTQTPRYLIKTRGQQVTLSCSPISGHRSVSWYQQTPGQGLQFLFEYFSETQRNKGNFPGRFSGRQFSNSRSEMNVSTLELGDSALYLCASSEGQGLTEAFFGQGTRLTVV.

J is TRBJ2-1 and V is TRBV27; 12 nucleotides match TRBD2. There are 17 residues in the CDR3. In germline, CDR1 is MNHEY, CDR2 SMNVEV (reference sequence). The V gene end was trimmed by 5 bases and the J gene end by 5 bases; junction bases not matched to a gene: 10. The CDR3: CASSQRLAGVVNNEQFF. DNA of the CDR3: TGTGCCAGCAGTCAAAGACTAGCGGGGGTTGTCAACAATGAGCAGTTCTTC.

The chain links TRBV10-1 to TRBJ1-4; D is perhaps TRBD1 (5 bases). This CDR3 comprises 13 residues. V lost 5 bases and J lost 7, with 11 bases in between. Germline CDR1 and CDR2: WNHNN and SYGVQD (reference sequence). DNA for the CDR3: TGCGCCAGCAGTCAGGGAAGGGGTGAAAAACTGTTTTTT. Its translation is CASSQGRGEKLFF.

J is TRBJ1-4 and V is TRBV2, with no clear D. The germline V gene has CDR1 SNHLY and CDR2 FYNNEI. This CDR3 is built from 14 residues. Trimming removed 5 bases from V and 5 bases from J, with 12 bases in between. CDR3 sequence: CASSNFWQNEKLFF. The CDR3 DNA reads as TGTGCCAGCAGTAATTTCTGGCAGAATGAAAAACTGTTTTTT.

The V gene is TRBV2, the J gene TRBJ1-5; weak D call: TRBD1 (6 bases). Germline CDR1 SNHLY, CDR2 FYNNEI. V lost 6 bases and J lost 2, with 14 bases in between. There are 15 residues in the CDR3. The CDR3 loop is CASRTGQAGNQPQHF. The DNA of the CDR3 is TGTGCCAGCAGAACAGGGCAGGCGGGCAATCAGCCCCAGCATTTT.